This is a list of T cell receptor beta chains from one sample in a study of T-cell memory formation after mild COVID-19. Using its own MiXCR run on the 5' RACE reads, TCRdb lists one record per CDR3 protein. The sample consists of about 13,000 distinct CDR3 sequences, around 11% of them appearing once. The sequenced sample consisted of PBMCs or a T cell subset sorted from them (not recorded which). The receptors come from an adult woman who had mild COVID-19 (a few samples of this study predate the infection). Cell type and time point are not known. The CDR3 runs from the conserved cysteine through the conserved F or W. Fields, in order: V gene, J gene, clone size, D gene, CDR3 DNA, CDR3 protein. A D gene is named only where the DNA matches it firmly. Clone size is given for some rows only: seen once, a few or many times, or a class if the clone is expanded.

v_gene: TRBV24-1; j_gene: TRBJ2-1; abundance: .; d_gene: .; CDR3nt: TGTGCCACCAGTGATTTGGGGGGCCTTTACAATGAGCAGTTCTTC; CDR3aa: CATSDLGGLYNEQFF
v_gene: TRBV27; j_gene: TRBJ2-3; abundance: many; d_gene: .; CDR3nt: TGTGCCAGCAGTTTACTTCGGGCAGGGCCTAGCACAGATACGCAGTATTTT; CDR3aa: CASSLLRAGPSTDTQYF
v_gene: TRBV7-2; j_gene: TRBJ2-3; abundance: many; d_gene: .; CDR3nt: TGTGCCAGCAGCCTCACTAGCCTCGTACCCGAAGATACGCAGTATTTT; CDR3aa: CASSLTSLVPEDTQYF
v_gene: TRBV30; j_gene: TRBJ2-4; abundance: many; d_gene: .; CDR3nt: TGTGCCTTGGACCAGGACCTAGCCAAAAACATTCAGTACTTC; CDR3aa: CALDQDLAKNIQYF
v_gene: TRBV12-3/TRBV12-4; j_gene: TRBJ2-2; abundance: .; d_gene: TRBD1; CDR3nt: TGTGCCAGCCATTCTGCCGGGACAGGGAGGGCCGGGGAGCTGTTTTTT; CDR3aa: CASHSAGTGRAGELFF
v_gene: TRBV5-4; j_gene: TRBJ1-1; abundance: many; d_gene: .; CDR3nt: TGTGCCAGCAGCTCCGGGACACTGAACACTGAAGCTTTCTTT; CDR3aa: CASSSGTLNTEAFF
v_gene: TRBV30; j_gene: TRBJ2-1; abundance: many; d_gene: .; CDR3nt: TGTGCCTGGAGGCGGGTCAATGAGCAGTTCTTC; CDR3aa: CAWRRVNEQFF
v_gene: TRBV5-1; j_gene: TRBJ2-7; abundance: many; d_gene: TRBD1; CDR3nt: TGCGCCAGCAGCTTGCCCGGGACAGGGGACTACGAGCAGTACTTC; CDR3aa: CASSLPGTGDYEQYF
v_gene: TRBV20-1; j_gene: TRBJ2-7; abundance: many; d_gene: TRBD2; CDR3nt: TGCAGTGCCTCGTTAATAGGAGTCCTAGCGGGAGTCCACGAGCAGTACTTC; CDR3aa: CSASLIGVLAGVHEQYF
v_gene: TRBV7-9; j_gene: TRBJ2-7; abundance: few; d_gene: .; CDR3nt: TGTGCCAGCAGCTTAAATGTAGTCGGTGGGTACGAGCAGTACTTC; CDR3aa: CASSLNVVGGYEQYF
v_gene: TRBV27; j_gene: TRBJ2-7; abundance: many; d_gene: .; CDR3nt: TGTGCCAGCAGTTTCCAGCGGGTTAGTAGGTACGAGCAGTACTTC; CDR3aa: CASSFQRVSRYEQYF
v_gene: TRBV5-1; j_gene: TRBJ2-3; abundance: many; d_gene: TRBD1; CDR3nt: TGCGCCAGCAGCTTGGATGGGACAGAAGGCACAGATACGCAGTATTTT; CDR3aa: CASSLDGTEGTDTQYF
v_gene: TRBV11-3; j_gene: TRBJ2-7; abundance: medium-sized; d_gene: TRBD2; CDR3nt: TGTGCCAGCAGCCACGGCCTAGCGGGAGGGCCAGGCTACGAGCAGTACTTC; CDR3aa: CASSHGLAGGPGYEQYF
v_gene: TRBV24-1; j_gene: TRBJ1-5; abundance: many; d_gene: .; CDR3nt: TGTGCCACCAGTGATTTGCAGGCCAATCAGCCCCAGCATTTT; CDR3aa: CATSDLQANQPQHF
v_gene: TRBV20-1; j_gene: TRBJ2-7; abundance: many; d_gene: .; CDR3nt: TGCAGTGCTAGAGATGAGGACAAAACCTACGAGCAGTACTTC; CDR3aa: CSARDEDKTYEQYF
v_gene: TRBV20-1; j_gene: TRBJ1-2; abundance: many; d_gene: .; CDR3nt: TGCAGTGCTGGCGAGTATGGGGCCCCTAACTATGGCTACACCTTC; CDR3aa: CSAGEYGAPNYGYTF
v_gene: TRBV12-3/TRBV12-4; j_gene: TRBJ2-1; abundance: medium-sized; d_gene: TRBD1; CDR3nt: TGTGCCAGCAGTGGTAGGGGGCGGGCCTACAATGAGCAGTTCTTC; CDR3aa: CASSGRGRAYNEQFF
v_gene: TRBV5-4; j_gene: TRBJ2-1; abundance: many; d_gene: .; CDR3nt: TGTGCCAGCAGCCCTCCCGGACCCAGGCCCCACAATGAGCAGTTCTTC; CDR3aa: CASSPPGPRPHNEQFF
v_gene: TRBV6-1; j_gene: TRBJ1-2; abundance: many; d_gene: .; CDR3nt: TGTGCCAGTTATAGAGGGAGCTATGGCTACACCTTC; CDR3aa: CASYRGSYGYTF
v_gene: TRBV27; j_gene: TRBJ2-7; abundance: many; d_gene: TRBD2; CDR3nt: TGTGCCAGCAGCCAATGGGGGGGTACGCCCTACGAGCAGTACTTC; CDR3aa: CASSQWGGTPYEQYF
v_gene: TRBV5-1; j_gene: TRBJ2-7; abundance: .; d_gene: TRBD2; CDR3nt: TGCGCCAGCAGCGCTGATACGGGGACTAGTTCCTACGAGCAGTACTTC; CDR3aa: CASSADTGTSSYEQYF
v_gene: TRBV7-3; j_gene: TRBJ2-7; abundance: many; d_gene: .; CDR3nt: TGTGCCAGCAGCTTAAGGACTGGCAAGCCTCCCGAGCAGTACTTC; CDR3aa: CASSLRTGKPPEQYF
v_gene: TRBV5-4; j_gene: TRBJ1-4; abundance: many; d_gene: .; CDR3nt: TGTGCCAGCAGCTCTCGGACAGTTGGGGAAAAACTGTTTTTT; CDR3aa: CASSSRTVGEKLFF
v_gene: TRBV5-1; j_gene: TRBJ1-2; abundance: .; d_gene: TRBD1; CDR3nt: TGCGCCAGCAGCTGGGGGACAGAGAACTATGGCTACACCTTC; CDR3aa: CASSWGTENYGYTF
v_gene: TRBV5-1; j_gene: TRBJ1-4; abundance: many; d_gene: TRBD1; CDR3nt: TGCGCCAGCAGCTTATCCGGGACAGGGGGAGAAAAACTGTTTTTT; CDR3aa: CASSLSGTGGEKLFF
v_gene: TRBV18; j_gene: TRBJ1-6; abundance: many; d_gene: TRBD1; CDR3nt: TGTGCCAGCTCACCGCTGACAGGGAGGGATTCACCCCTCCACTTT; CDR3aa: CASSPLTGRDSPLHF
v_gene: TRBV7-6; j_gene: TRBJ2-7; abundance: many; d_gene: .; CDR3nt: TGTGCCAGCAGCTTATCCGGGGGATTGGAGCAGTACTTC; CDR3aa: CASSLSGGLEQYF
v_gene: TRBV19; j_gene: TRBJ2-7; abundance: many; d_gene: .; CDR3nt: TGTGCCAGTAACCGCGGGTTTTCCTACGAGCAGTACTTC; CDR3aa: CASNRGFSYEQYF
v_gene: TRBV12-3/TRBV12-4; j_gene: TRBJ2-1; abundance: many; d_gene: TRBD2; CDR3nt: TGTGCCAGCTCCTCGGTACTCGCATCGACTAGCGGGAGTTCTTACAATGAGCAGTTCTTC; CDR3aa: CASSSVLASTSGSSYNEQFF
v_gene: TRBV20-1; j_gene: TRBJ2-7; abundance: many; d_gene: .; CDR3nt: TGCAGTGCTGCCTCCCCCGGGACTGCTTCCTACGAGCAGTACTTC; CDR3aa: CSAASPGTASYEQYF
v_gene: TRBV7-3; j_gene: TRBJ2-1; abundance: many; d_gene: TRBD1; CDR3nt: TGTGCCAGCAGCACCACCGGACAGGGAGGCAATGAGCAGTTCTTC; CDR3aa: CASSTTGQGGNEQFF
v_gene: TRBV11-3; j_gene: TRBJ2-7; abundance: .; d_gene: .; CDR3nt: TGTGCCAGCAGCTTAGCTACGCGAATGTACCGAACCTACGAGCAGTACTTC; CDR3aa: CASSLATRMYRTYEQYF
v_gene: TRBV29-1; j_gene: TRBJ2-7; abundance: many; d_gene: .; CDR3nt: TGCAGCGTTGTAGCAGGTTCCTACGAGCAGTACTTC; CDR3aa: CSVVAGSYEQYF
v_gene: TRBV4-3; j_gene: TRBJ2-7; abundance: many; d_gene: .; CDR3nt: TGCGCCAGCAGCCAAGATCGTCTGTACGAGCAGTACTTC; CDR3aa: CASSQDRLYEQYF
v_gene: TRBV6-9; j_gene: TRBJ2-7; abundance: .; d_gene: .; CDR3nt: TGTGCCAGCAGTCCGGGAGACATGGAGCAGTACTTC; CDR3aa: CASSPGDMEQYF
v_gene: TRBV5-4; j_gene: TRBJ2-7; abundance: many; d_gene: TRBD2; CDR3nt: TGTGCCAGCAGCTCCACGACCTCCGGGACTAGCTCCTACGAGCAGTACTTC; CDR3aa: CASSSTTSGTSSYEQYF
v_gene: TRBV7-6; j_gene: TRBJ1-2; abundance: many; d_gene: .; CDR3nt: TGTGCCAGCAGCTTGGATTTGGCCGGGGGGGATGGCTACACCTTC; CDR3aa: CASSLDLAGGDGYTF
v_gene: TRBV6-5; j_gene: TRBJ2-3; abundance: many; d_gene: TRBD1; CDR3nt: TGTGCCAGCAGCCCCGGGACAGCCCCCCCGCGGGATACGCAGTATTTT; CDR3aa: CASSPGTAPPRDTQYF
v_gene: TRBV6-1; j_gene: TRBJ2-1; abundance: .; d_gene: .; CDR3nt: TGTGCCAGCAGTGACGACAACAATGAGCAGTTCTTC; CDR3aa: CASSDDNNEQFF
v_gene: TRBV29-1; j_gene: TRBJ2-3; abundance: many; d_gene: TRBD2; CDR3nt: TGCAGCGTTGTACTAGCGGGACGCACAGATACGCAGTATTTT; CDR3aa: CSVVLAGRTDTQYF
v_gene: TRBV6-5; j_gene: TRBJ2-5; abundance: many; d_gene: TRBD1; CDR3nt: TGTGCCAGCAGACCCTGGCGACAGGGGAGAGAGACCCAGTACTTC; CDR3aa: CASRPWRQGRETQYF